Below, one T cell receptor (beta chain) is given with its context. TCRdb re-analysed the RT-PCR reads in MiXCR, keeping a single row per CDR3 protein. The sample has 650,000 to 800,000 distinct CDR3 sequences; 13% to 15% are singletons. Germline V lookup: CDR1 SNHLY, CDR2 FYNNEI. Deletions cut 1 base from V and 7 bases from J, with 4 bases between. The CDR3 loop spans 11 amino acids. This receptor was identified in a female donor in good health, serving as a healthy control. Material: memory CD4+ T cells from blood. V gene TRBV2 combines with J gene TRBJ1-2; D ambiguous. For the CDR3, the DNA is TGTGCCAGCAGTGAAGAGAGTGGCTACACCTTC. Translation: CASSEESGYTF. The variable domain in full, with the rest retrieved from reference TRBV2 and TRBJ1-2, is EPEVTQTPSHQVTQMGQEVILRCVPISNHLYFYWYRQILGQKVEFLVSFYNNEISEKSEIFDDQFSVERPDGSNFTLKIRSTKLEDSAMYFCASSEESGYTFGSGTRLTVV.